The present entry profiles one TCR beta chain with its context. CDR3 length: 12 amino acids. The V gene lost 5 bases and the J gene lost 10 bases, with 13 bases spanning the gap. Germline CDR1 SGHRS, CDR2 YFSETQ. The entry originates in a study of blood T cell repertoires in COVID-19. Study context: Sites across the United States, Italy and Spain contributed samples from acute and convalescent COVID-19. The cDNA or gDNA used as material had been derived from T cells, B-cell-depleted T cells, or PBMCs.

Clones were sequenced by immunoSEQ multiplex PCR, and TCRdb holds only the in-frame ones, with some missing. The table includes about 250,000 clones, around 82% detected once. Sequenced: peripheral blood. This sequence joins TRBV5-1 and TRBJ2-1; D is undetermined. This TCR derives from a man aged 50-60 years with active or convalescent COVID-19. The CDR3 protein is CASRWFDGEQFF. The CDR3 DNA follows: TGCGCCAGCAGGTGGTTCGATGGCGAGCAGTTCTTC.